Listed below are T cell receptor beta chains from one sample, sequenced in a study of T cells in Graves' hyperthyroidism and ophthalmopathy. TCRdb reanalysed the multiplex PCR reads using MiXCR and keeps one entry per CDR3 protein. The sample consists of about 380,000 distinct CDR3 sequences, approximately 17% of them appearing once. The sample comprised blood. These receptors were collected from a man between 18 and 35 years old with Graves' ophthalmopathy. CDR3s include the opening cysteine and the closing phenylalanine or tryptophan. Rows give clone size only sometimes, using once, few, many, or a class for an expanded clone.

CDR3 length	V gene	clone size	J gene	CDR3 protein
15	TRBV7-9	many	TRBJ2-3	CASSRDSSGGRTQYF
17	TRBV27	many	TRBJ1-2	CASSLFPDRITNYGYTF
13	TRBV11-2	many	TRBJ1-2	CASSFQGERGYTF
15	TRBV12-3/TRBV12-4	many	TRBJ1-4	CASSFSPSGNEKLFF
16	TRBV5-1	many	TRBJ2-7	CASSLGSRQHTGEQYF
16	TRBV5-1	.	TRBJ1-3	CASSLVAAGVGNTIYF
11	TRBV2	few	TRBJ2-1	CASSVYNEQSF
18	TRBV6-1	many	TRBJ2-2	CAGDPGTDAKWNTGELFF
14	TRBV7-3	.	TRBJ2-2	CASSRTGFTGELFF
12	TRBV9	few	TRBJ1-2	CASQSGVDGYTF
16	TRBV27	.	TRBJ2-3	CASSAGVAGGTDTQYF
13	TRBV19	.	TRBJ2-7	CASRMGQTYEQYF
17	TRBV7-3	few	TRBJ2-1	CASPSPGTSGGRGEQFF
19	TRBV7-9	.	TRBJ2-5	CASSVTRAVLAGDQETQYF
13	TRBV12-3/TRBV12-4	few	TRBJ1-1	CASSYTENTEAFF
13	TRBV28	few	TRBJ1-2	CASSLGWGSGYTF
16	TRBV6-1	.	TRBJ2-1	CASSETRQIFYNEQFF
15	TRBV28	many	TRBJ2-3	CASSLPGSSTDTQYF
15	TRBV12-3/TRBV12-4	few	TRBJ2-5	CASSPWTGFQETQYF
14	TRBV12-3/TRBV12-4	.	TRBJ2-1	CAIERRGTYNEQFF
12	TRBV6-1	.	TRBJ2-7	CASSEGRVEQYF
11	TRBV29-1	.	TRBJ1-2	CSVALDYGYTF
13	TRBV20-1	.	TRBJ2-7	CSVSGTSLYEQYF
14	TRBV10-3	many	TRBJ1-4	CAISDPTVPQKLFF
14	TRBV29-1	.	TRBJ1-2	CSVEFEEQLYGYTF
13	TRBV7-9	few	TRBJ2-1	CASLRGGGNEQFF
16	TRBV7-9	.	TRBJ1-1	CASSQTGTGTNTEAFF
18	TRBV10-3	many	TRBJ2-1	CAISEPIGGSSSYNEQFF